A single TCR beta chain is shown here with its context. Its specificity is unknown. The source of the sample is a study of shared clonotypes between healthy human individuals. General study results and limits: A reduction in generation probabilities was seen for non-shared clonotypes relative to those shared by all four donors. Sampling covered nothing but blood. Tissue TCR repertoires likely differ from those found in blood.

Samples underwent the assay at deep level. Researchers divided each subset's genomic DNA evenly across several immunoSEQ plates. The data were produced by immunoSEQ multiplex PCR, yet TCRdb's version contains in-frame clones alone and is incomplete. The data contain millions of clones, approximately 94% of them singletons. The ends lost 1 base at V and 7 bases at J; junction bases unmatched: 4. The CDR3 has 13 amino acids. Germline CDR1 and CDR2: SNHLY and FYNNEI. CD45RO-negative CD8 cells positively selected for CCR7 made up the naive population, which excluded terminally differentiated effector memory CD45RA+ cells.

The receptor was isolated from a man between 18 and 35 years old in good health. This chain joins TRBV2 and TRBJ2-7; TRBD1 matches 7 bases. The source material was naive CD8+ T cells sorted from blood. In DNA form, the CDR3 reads TGTGCCAGCAGTGAAGACCCAGGGGGAGAGCAGTACTTC. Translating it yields CASSEDPGGEQYF.